The present TCR beta chain was sequenced within a study of cytomegalovirus exposure and HLA in healthy donors. The overall study: The roughly 670 first-cohort repertoires and the approximately 110 validation repertoires shared the same platform, a later analysis reported.

The study, taken as a whole, reports: In vitro experiments confirmed that a few CMV-associated chains were specific for CMV antigens. One later analysis, an examination of the 100 to 150 validation repertoires, found that first-cohort TCR clusters tended to co-occur in them.

In regard to this clone: No antigen is known for it.

Germline loops: CDR1 SGHDT, CDR2 YYEEEE. V dropped 0 bases and J dropped 2; count of bases not matched to a gene: 7. The CDR3 runs to 18 residues. Produced via immunoSEQ multiplex PCR; TCRdb's table is partial and in-frame only. The table records around 260,000 clones, about 92% of them present only once. Input material: PBMCs. The chain employs TRBV5-6 and TRBJ1-5; 11 positions agree with TRBD1. The clonotype originates from a woman between 25 and 40 years old in good health and CMV-seronegative. This CDR3 is CASSLGIGQGAGNQPQHF. The CDR3 DNA reads as TGTGCCAGCAGCTTGGGAATAGGACAGGGGGCTGGCAATCAGCCCCAGCATTTT.